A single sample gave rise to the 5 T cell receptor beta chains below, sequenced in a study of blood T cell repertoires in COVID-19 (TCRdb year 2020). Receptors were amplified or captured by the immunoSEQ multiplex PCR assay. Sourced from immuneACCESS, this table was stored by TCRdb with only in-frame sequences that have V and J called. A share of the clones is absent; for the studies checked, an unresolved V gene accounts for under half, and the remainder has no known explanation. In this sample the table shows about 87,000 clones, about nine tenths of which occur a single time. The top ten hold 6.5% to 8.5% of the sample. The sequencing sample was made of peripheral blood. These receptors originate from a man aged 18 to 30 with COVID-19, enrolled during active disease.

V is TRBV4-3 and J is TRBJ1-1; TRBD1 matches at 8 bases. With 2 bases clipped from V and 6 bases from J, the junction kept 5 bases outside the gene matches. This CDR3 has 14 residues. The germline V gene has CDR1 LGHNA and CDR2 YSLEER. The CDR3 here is CASSQYSQGAEAFF. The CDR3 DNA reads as TGCGCCAGCAGCCAATACTCACAGGGGGCTGAAGCTTTCTTT.

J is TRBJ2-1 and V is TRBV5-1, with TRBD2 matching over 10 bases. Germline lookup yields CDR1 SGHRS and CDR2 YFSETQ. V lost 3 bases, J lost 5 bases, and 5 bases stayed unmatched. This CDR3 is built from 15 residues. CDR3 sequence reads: CASSSLAGGDNEQFF. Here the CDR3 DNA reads TGCGCCAGCAGCTCCTTAGCGGGAGGCGACAATGAGCAGTTCTTC.

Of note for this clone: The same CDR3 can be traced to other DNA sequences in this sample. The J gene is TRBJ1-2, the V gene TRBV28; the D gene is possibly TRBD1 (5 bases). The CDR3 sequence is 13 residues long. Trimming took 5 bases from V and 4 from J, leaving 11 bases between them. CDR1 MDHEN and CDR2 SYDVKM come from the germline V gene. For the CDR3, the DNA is TGTGCCAGCAGTCGAACAGGTTTCTATGGCTACACCTTC. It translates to CASSRTGFYGYTF.

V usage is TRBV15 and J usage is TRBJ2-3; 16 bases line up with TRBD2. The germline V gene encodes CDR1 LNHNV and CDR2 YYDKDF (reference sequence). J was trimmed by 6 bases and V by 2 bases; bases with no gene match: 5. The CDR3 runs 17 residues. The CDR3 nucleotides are TGTGCCACCAGCAGAAAGGGACTAGCGGGAGGGCCCGATACGCAGTATTTT. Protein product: CATSRKGLAGGPDTQYF.

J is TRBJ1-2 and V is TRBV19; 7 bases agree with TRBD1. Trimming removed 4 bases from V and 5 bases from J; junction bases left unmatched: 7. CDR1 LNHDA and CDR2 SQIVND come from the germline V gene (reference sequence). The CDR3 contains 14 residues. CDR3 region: CASSNPTGYYGYTF. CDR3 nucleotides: TGTGCCAGTAGTAACCCGACAGGGTATTATGGCTACACCTTC. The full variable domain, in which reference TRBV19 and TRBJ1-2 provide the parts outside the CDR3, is DGGITQSPKYLFRKEGQNVTLSCEQNLNHDAMYWYRQDPGQGLRLIYYSQIVNDFQKGDIAEGYSVSREKKESFPLTVTSAQKNPTAFYLCASSNPTGYYGYTFGSGTRLTVV.